This TCR beta chain was sequenced in a study of blood T cell repertoires in COVID-19. As for the study in general: PBMCs, B-cell-depleted T cells, or T cells provided the cDNA or gDNA that made up the material.

This clone was detected many times. Membership in each cohort depended on participant-reported clinical history. Produced via immunoSEQ multiplex PCR; TCRdb's table is partial and in-frame only. The table lists some 330,000 clones, 80% to 90% of them singletons. The germline V gene encodes CDR1 MDHEN and CDR2 SYDVKM. This CDR3 has 14 residues. V lost 4 bases and J 2 bases, leaving 12 bases between the germline ends. The sample consisted of PBMCs or T cells enriched from blood (not recorded which). V and J are TRBV28 and TRBJ2-7; D is unclear. This receptor was taken from a middle-aged man in a cohort exposed to, infected with or recovered from COVID-19 (not recorded which). CDR3 residues: CASSCWPRAYEQYF. The CDR3 bases are TGTGCCAGCAGTTGTTGGCCCCGGGCCTACGAGCAGTACTTC.